This T cell receptor beta chain is from a study of metastatic and nonmetastatic thyroid tumors. Study summary: Samples came from malignant and benign thyroid patients, and repertoires were compared across blood and tumor or nodule tissue.

The V gene's germline CDR1 is SEHNR and CDR2 FQNEAQ (reference sequence). This CDR3 contains 12 residues. The junction had 2 bases not matched to a gene; V was cut back by 4 bases and J by 7 bases. Not a single patient had been given any form of treatment at any point before undergoing thyroid surgery. From the PCR reads, TCRdb re-called clones with MiXCR. The repertoire consists of tens of thousands of clones, with 10% to 15% occurring once and the leading ten covering roughly 10%. This clone was picked up many times. The material sequenced was blood. The chain joins TRBV7-9 to TRBJ1-1; TRBD1 matches 8 bases. The TCR sequence derives from a female donor with papillary thyroid cancer or a benign thyroid nodule (not recorded which). Some clones in this sample may be carry-over from other donors' samples. Here the CDR3 DNA reads TGTGCCAGCAGCTATGGACAGGGTGAAGCTTTCTTT. Protein sequence: CASSYGQGEAFF.